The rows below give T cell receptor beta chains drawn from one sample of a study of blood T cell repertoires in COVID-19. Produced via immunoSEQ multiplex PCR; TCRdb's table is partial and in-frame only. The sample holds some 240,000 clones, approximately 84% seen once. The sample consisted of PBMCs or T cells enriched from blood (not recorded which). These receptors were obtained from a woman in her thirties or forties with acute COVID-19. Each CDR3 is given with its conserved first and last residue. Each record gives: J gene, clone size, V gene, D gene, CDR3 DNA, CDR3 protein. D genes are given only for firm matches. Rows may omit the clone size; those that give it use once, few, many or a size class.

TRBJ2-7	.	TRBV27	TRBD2	TGTGCCAGCAGTACGGGACTACGGAACTCCTACGAGCAGTACTTC	CASSTGLRNSYEQYF
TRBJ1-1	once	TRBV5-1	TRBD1	TGCGCCAGCAGTTTCACAGGGGAGAGGAACACTGAAGCTTTCTTT	CASSFTGERNTEAFF
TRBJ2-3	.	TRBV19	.	TGTGCCAGTAGTTCCGGGTTCAGCACAGATACGCAGTATTTT	CASSSGFSTDTQYF
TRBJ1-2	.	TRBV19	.	TGTGCCAGTAGTATACGGGCAGGACTCACTAACTATGGCTACACCTTC	CASSIRAGLTNYGYTF
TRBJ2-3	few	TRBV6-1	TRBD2	TGTGCCAGCAGTGATAGCGGGGCGGGCACAGATACGCAGTATTTT	CASSDSGAGTDTQYF
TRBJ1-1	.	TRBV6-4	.	TGTGCCAGCAGTGACTCGACTCAGGGGCCCGCTTTCTTT	CASSDSTQGPAFF
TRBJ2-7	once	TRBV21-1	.	TGTGCCAGCAGCCCGGTGGAGGAGACTCGGCGGATCTACGAGCAGTACTTC	CASSPVEETRRIYEQYF
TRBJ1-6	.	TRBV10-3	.	TGTGCCATCAGTGCCGATAATTCACCCCTCCACTTT	CAISADNSPLHF
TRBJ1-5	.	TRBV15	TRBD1	TGTGCCACCAGCAGAGGGGGGACAGGGAGGCAGCCCCAGCATTTT	CATSRGGTGRQPQHF
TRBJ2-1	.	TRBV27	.	TGTGCCAGCAGTTTATCGAGGCTCAATGAGCAGTTCTTC	CASSLSRLNEQFF
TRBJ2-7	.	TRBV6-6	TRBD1	TGTGCCAGCAGGTTACAGGGGGCCTACGAGCAGTACTTC	CASRLQGAYEQYF
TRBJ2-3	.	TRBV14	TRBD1	TGTGCCAGCAGCCAGGTGGGACAGGGAAGGGGTACGCAGTATTTT	CASSQVGQGRGTQYF
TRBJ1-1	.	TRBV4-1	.	TGCGCCAGCACCCAGGAGATGAACACTGAAGCTTTCTTT	CASTQEMNTEAFF
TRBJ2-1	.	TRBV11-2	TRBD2	TGTGCCAGCAGCCCACGGAGCGGGAGTTCCTACAATGAGCAGTTCTTC	CASSPRSGSSYNEQFF
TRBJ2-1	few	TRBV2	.	TGTGCCAGCAGCGTGGACACGAGCTCCTACAATGAGCAGTTCTTC	CASSVDTSSYNEQFF
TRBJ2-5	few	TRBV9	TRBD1	TGTGCCAGCAGCATCGGGGTGGACAGGCAAGAGACCCAGTACTTC	CASSIGVDRQETQYF
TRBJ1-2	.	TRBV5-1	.	TGCGCCAGCAGCTTGGGCAGGAACTATGGCTACACCTTC	CASSLGRNYGYTF
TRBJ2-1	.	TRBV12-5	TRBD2	TGTGCTAGTGGCCGAGACTCGGGAGGGTACAATGAGCAGTTCTTC	CASGRDSGGYNEQFF
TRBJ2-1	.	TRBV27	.	TGTGCCAGCAGTTTATCCCAGGCCAGTCACGAGCAGTTCTTC	CASSLSQASHEQFF
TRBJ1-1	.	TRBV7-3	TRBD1	TGTGCCAGCAGCTTAACAGGGGGCTCGTTATCTGAAGCTTTCTTT	CASSLTGGSLSEAFF
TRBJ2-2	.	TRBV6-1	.	TGTGCCAGCAGTGATGTGGGAGCGGCCGGGGAGCTGTTTTTT	CASSDVGAAGELFF
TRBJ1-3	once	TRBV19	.	TGTGCCAGTTTTCAGGGAAGCTCTGGAAACACCATATATTTT	CASFQGSSGNTIYF
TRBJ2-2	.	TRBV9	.	TGTGCCAGCAGCTTCGACGCTAGCAACCGGGTCGCCGGGGAGCTGTTTTTT	CASSFDASNRVAGELFF
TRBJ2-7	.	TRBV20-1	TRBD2	TGCAGTGCTAGTGGCGGGAGAACCCACGAGCAGTACTTC	CSASGGRTHEQYF
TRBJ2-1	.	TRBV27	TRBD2	TGTGCCAGCAGTATAAATAGCGGGAGGGGCTACAATGAGCAGTTCTTC	CASSINSGRGYNEQFF
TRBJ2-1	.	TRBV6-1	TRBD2	TGTGCCAGCAGTGATCAAGTAGCGGGAGGGCGCCATGAGCAGTTCTTC	CASSDQVAGGRHEQFF
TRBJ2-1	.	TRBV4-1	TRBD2	TGCGCCAGCAGCCAAGATACGACGGGAGGGCCTGGTGAGCAGTTCTTC	CASSQDTTGGPGEQFF
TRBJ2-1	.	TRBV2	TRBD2	TGTGCCAGCAGTAGACTAGCGGGAGTTAGGAATGAGCAGTTCTTC	CASSRLAGVRNEQFF
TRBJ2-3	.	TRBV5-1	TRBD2	TGCGCCAGCAAGGACTGGCGGGAGGATGGTAATACGCAGTATTTT	CASKDWREDGNTQYF
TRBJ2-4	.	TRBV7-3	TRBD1	TGTGCCAGCAGCTTCCCCGGGACAGGGATCATGACCAAAAACATTCAGTACTTC	CASSFPGTGIMTKNIQYF
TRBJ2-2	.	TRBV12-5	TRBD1	TGTGCTAGTGGTCCGGGGACAGGGGACACCGGGGAGCTGTTTTTT	CASGPGTGDTGELFF
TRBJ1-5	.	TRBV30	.	TGTGCCTGGAGTATCGCTGGGACACAACATCAGCCCCAGCATTTT	CAWSIAGTQHQPQHF
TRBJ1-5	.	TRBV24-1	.	TGTGCCACCAGTGATTCAGGGGTGCAGCCCCAGCATTTT	CATSDSGVQPQHF
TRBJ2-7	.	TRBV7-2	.	TGTGCCAGCAGCCGCCCCGGGACTTCCTACGAGCAGTACTTC	CASSRPGTSYEQYF
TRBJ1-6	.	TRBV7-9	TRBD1	TGTGCCAGCAGCAACGGACAGGCTAATTCACCCCTCCACTTT	CASSNGQANSPLHF
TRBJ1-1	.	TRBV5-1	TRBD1	TGCGCCAGCAGAACGACAGGGGAGGACACTGAAGCTTTCTTT	CASRTTGEDTEAFF